The rows below give T cell receptor beta chains drawn from one sample of a study of cytomegalovirus exposure and HLA in healthy donors. Sequencing was performed with immunoSEQ multiplex PCR; in TCRdb, only in-frame clones are kept and a portion is missing. This table holds 250,000 or so clones, more than 70% found once. Material for sequencing was PBMCs. The receptors were sampled from a human donor in good health. CDR3s include the opening cysteine and the closing phenylalanine or tryptophan. The order of the fields is D gene, clone size, V gene, J gene, CDR3 DNA, CDR3 protein. A D gene is named only where the DNA matches it firmly. Clone size is shown for a subset of rows, as once, few, many or a class of expanded clone.

.,.,TRBV6-5,TRBJ2-7,TGTGCCAGCAGTTCGCACTTTCTGTACGAGCAGTACTTC,CASSSHFLYEQYF
TRBD2,few,TRBV25-1,TRBJ2-7,TGTGCCAGCAAGGTACTAGCGGGAGGATCCTACGAGCAGTACTTC,CASKVLAGGSYEQYF
.,.,TRBV29-1,TRBJ1-1,TGCAGCGCTACCCACAGGGTCGAATCGAACACTGAAGCTTTCTTT,CSATHRVESNTEAFF
.,once,TRBV4-1,TRBJ1-3,TGCGCCAGCAGCCAAGAGGTGGTCAGCGAACTCTGGAGTAACACCATATATTTT,CASSQEVVSELWSNTIYF
.,few,TRBV15,TRBJ2-7,TGTGCCACCAGCAGAGATTTGGCAGAAAACTACGAGCAGTACTTC,CATSRDLAENYEQYF
TRBD2,.,TRBV7-8,TRBJ2-7,TGTGCCAGCAGCTTAGTGGGCGGGAGCGCTTCCTACGAGCAGTACTTC,CASSLVGGSASYEQYF
TRBD2,.,TRBV19,TRBJ2-3,TGTGCCAGTAGTATAGCTAGCGGGAGTAACACAGATACGCAGTATTTT,CASSIASGSNTDTQYF
TRBD2,.,TRBV11-2,TRBJ2-5,TGTGCCAGCAGCCGAAGCGGGAGTTTGGAGACCCAGTACTTC,CASSRSGSLETQYF
.,.,TRBV28,TRBJ2-2,TGTGCCAGCACCCTCGGGACACCAACCGGGGAGCTGTTTTTT,CASTLGTPTGELFF
.,.,TRBV7-3,TRBJ2-3,TGTGCCAGCAGCTTAGCTTTTAGCACCACAGATACGCAGTATTTT,CASSLAFSTTDTQYF
.,.,TRBV6-1,TRBJ1-5,TGTGCCAGCAGTCGTTTACAGCCCCAGCATTTT,CASSRLQPQHF
.,once,TRBV11-3,TRBJ2-6,TGTGCCAGCAGCCTAGGTGGTGAGGGAACTGGGGCCAACGTCCTGACTTTC,CASSLGGEGTGANVLTF
.,.,TRBV19,TRBJ2-1,TGTGCCAGTAGTGCTCACAGGCAGGGAGGTAGCGATGAGCAGTTCTTC,CASSAHRQGGSDEQFF
.,.,TRBV11-2,TRBJ2-1,TGTGCCAGCAGCCAAGGGAGAGATGAGCAGTTCTTC,CASSQGRDEQFF
.,.,TRBV18,TRBJ1-3,TGTGCCAGCTCACCAATGGACACCCGCTCTGGAAACACCATATATTTT,CASSPMDTRSGNTIYF
.,.,TRBV28,TRBJ1-1,TGTGCCACCAACGTAAGGGGATACAACACTGAAGCTTTCTTT,CATNVRGYNTEAFF
TRBD1,.,TRBV29-1,TRBJ2-1,TGCAGCAATACCGGGACAGGGCACAATGAGCAGTTCTTC,CSNTGTGHNEQFF
TRBD2,once,TRBV30,TRBJ2-7,TGTGCCTGGAGTGTATGGTCGGGTGGGGGTATTAGCGGGGATGCCTCCTACGAGCAGTACTTC,CAWSVWSGGGISGDASYEQYF
.,.,TRBV5-4,TRBJ2-5,TGTGCCAGCAGCTTAGAGTCATCAAGCGAGACCCAGTACTTC,CASSLESSSETQYF
TRBD1,.,TRBV27,TRBJ2-5,TGTGCCAGCAGTCAGGGGACAGGGACAGATGAGACCCAGTACTTC,CASSQGTGTDETQYF
TRBD1,once,TRBV5-1,TRBJ1-4,TGCGCCAGCAGCTTGAAGGGGACAGGGTCTAATGAAAAACTGTTTTTT,CASSLKGTGSNEKLFF
.,.,TRBV6-5,TRBJ1-4,TGTGCCAGCACCTACGATATCACCGGGAATGAAAAACTGTTTTTT,CASTYDITGNEKLFF
TRBD1,.,TRBV5-8,TRBJ2-5,TGTGCCAGCAGCTTGGGGGACAGGGGCGCTCAGACCCAGTACTTC,CASSLGDRGAQTQYF
.,once,TRBV5-6,TRBJ2-1,TGTGCCAGCAGCGAAGGGAGAGTACTTGATCCCCACAATGAGCAGTTCTTC,CASSEGRVLDPHNEQFF
.,.,TRBV25-1,TRBJ1-1,TGTGCCAGCAGTGAATCCCGCCGTTGGAGGAACACTGAAGCTTTCTTT,CASSESRRWRNTEAFF
.,.,TRBV5-4,TRBJ1-2,TGTGCCAGCAGCTCCGGACAGCGAAGTCCCACTGGGCACTATGGCTACACCTTC,CASSSGQRSPTGHYGYTF
TRBD2,.,TRBV5-1,TRBJ2-1,TGCGCCAGCAGCGCCGGGACTAGCGGCCGATCCTACAATGAGCAGTTCTTC,CASSAGTSGRSYNEQFF
TRBD1,.,TRBV4-2,TRBJ2-6,TGTGCCAGCAGCCAAGTAGGGACAGGGGGCTCTGGGGCCAACGTCCTGACTTTC,CASSQVGTGGSGANVLTF